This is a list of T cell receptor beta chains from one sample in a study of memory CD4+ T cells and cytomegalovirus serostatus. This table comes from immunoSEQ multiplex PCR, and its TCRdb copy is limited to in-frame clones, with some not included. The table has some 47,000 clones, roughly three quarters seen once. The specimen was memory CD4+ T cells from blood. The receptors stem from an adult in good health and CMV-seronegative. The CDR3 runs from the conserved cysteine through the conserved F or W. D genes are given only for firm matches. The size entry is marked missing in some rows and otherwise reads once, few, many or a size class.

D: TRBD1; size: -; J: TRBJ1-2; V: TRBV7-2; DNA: TGTGCCAGCAGCTTAGCAGGGGGCTGGGGGGAAGGCGGCTACACCTTC; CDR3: CASSLAGGWGEGGYTF
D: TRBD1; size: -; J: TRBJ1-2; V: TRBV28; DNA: TGTGCCAGCACCTCCCATGGGACAGTTAACTATGGCTACACCTTC; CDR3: CASTSHGTVNYGYTF
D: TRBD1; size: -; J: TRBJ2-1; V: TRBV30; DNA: TGTGCCTGGAGTGGACAGGGGTGGGATGAGCAGTTCTTC; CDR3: CAWSGQGWDEQFF
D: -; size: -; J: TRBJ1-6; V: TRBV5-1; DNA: TGCGCCAGCAGCTTGGCGAGCCGGGATTCACCCCTCCACTTT; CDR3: CASSLASRDSPLHF
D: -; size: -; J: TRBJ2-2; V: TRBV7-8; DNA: TGTGCCAGCAGCCCGTGGGCCGGCGGGGAGCTGTTTTTT; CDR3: CASSPWAGGELFF
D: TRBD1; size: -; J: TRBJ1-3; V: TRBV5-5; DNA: TGTGCCAGCAGCCAGGGACAGGGGTCTGGAAACACCATATATTTT; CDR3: CASSQGQGSGNTIYF
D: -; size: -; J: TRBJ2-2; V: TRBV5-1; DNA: TGCGCCAGCAGCCACGGACATACGAACACCGGGGAGCTGTTTTTT; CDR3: CASSHGHTNTGELFF
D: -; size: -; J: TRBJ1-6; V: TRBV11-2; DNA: TGTGCCAGCAGCTTGCGTACAGCGCGTAGCTCCTATAATTCACCCCTCCACTTT; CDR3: CASSLRTARSSYNSPLHF
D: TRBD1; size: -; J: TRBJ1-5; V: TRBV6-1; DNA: TGTGCCAGCAGTGAAGAGGGACAGGGATATCAGCCCCAGCATTTT; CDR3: CASSEEGQGYQPQHF
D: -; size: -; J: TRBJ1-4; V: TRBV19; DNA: TGTGCCAGTAGTCCCGGGACGGGTGAAAAACTGTTTTTT; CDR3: CASSPGTGEKLFF
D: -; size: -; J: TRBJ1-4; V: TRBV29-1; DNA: TGCAGCGTTCAAGGGGGAAATGAAAAACTGTTTTTT; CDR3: CSVQGGNEKLFF
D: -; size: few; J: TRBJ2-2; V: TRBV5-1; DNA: TGCGCCAGCAGCTCAGACAGGTACACCGGGGAGCTGTTTTTT; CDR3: CASSSDRYTGELFF
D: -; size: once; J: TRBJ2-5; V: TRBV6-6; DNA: TGTGCCAGCATAGGAGAGACCCAGTACTTC; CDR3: CASIGETQYF
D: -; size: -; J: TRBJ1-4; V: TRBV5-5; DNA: TGTGCCAGCAGGCTACGGATAACTAATGAAAAACTGTTTTTT; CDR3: CASRLRITNEKLFF
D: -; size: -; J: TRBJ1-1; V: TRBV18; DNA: TGTGCCAGCTCACCAATTCCGGCAGGGCTAATCCCGGGGGGGACTGAAGCTTTCTTT; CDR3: CASSPIPAGLIPGGTEAFF
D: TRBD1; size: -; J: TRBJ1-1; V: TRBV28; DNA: TGTGCCAGCAGATCAGGGGGAGTGGGGGCTGAAGCTTTCTTT; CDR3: CASRSGGVGAEAFF
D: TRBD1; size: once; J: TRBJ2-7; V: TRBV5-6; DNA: TGTGCCAGCAGCTTCGGGACAGGGAGCGTTGCCGCCTACGAGCAGTACTTC; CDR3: CASSFGTGSVAAYEQYF
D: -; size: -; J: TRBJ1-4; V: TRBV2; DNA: TGTGCCAGCAGTGCTCGACAGTCTAATGAAAAACTGTTTTTT; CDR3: CASSARQSNEKLFF
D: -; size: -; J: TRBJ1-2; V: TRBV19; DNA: TGTGCCAGTAAGGCAGGGGCCTATGGCTACACCTTC; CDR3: CASKAGAYGYTF
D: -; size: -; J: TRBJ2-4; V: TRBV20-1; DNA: TGCAGTGCTAGATTTGGGGGTAAACAGTACTTC; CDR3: CSARFGGKQYF
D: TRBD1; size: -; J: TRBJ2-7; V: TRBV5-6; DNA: TGTGCCAGCCTTTCCCGGGACAGGAAGACTTACGAGCAGTACTTC; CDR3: CASLSRDRKTYEQYF
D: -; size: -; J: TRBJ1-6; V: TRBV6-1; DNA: TGTGCCAGCAGTGACCGACAGCGAAATTCACCCCTCCACTTT; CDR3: CASSDRQRNSPLHF
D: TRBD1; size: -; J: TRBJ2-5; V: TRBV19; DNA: TGTGCCAGTAGTAGACAGGGGGGTTTCAGAGAGACCCAGTACTTC; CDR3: CASSRQGGFRETQYF
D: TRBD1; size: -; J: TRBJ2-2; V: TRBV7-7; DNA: TGTGCCAGCAGCTCAGGACAGGGGGCGTACACCGGGGAGCTGTTTTTT; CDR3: CASSSGQGAYTGELFF
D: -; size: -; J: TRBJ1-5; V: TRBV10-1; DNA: TGCGCCAGCAGCTTGAATCAGCCCCAGCATTTT; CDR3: CASSLNQPQHF
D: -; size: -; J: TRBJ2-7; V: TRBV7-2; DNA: TGTGCCAGCTCGACCAGTGGAGGAATAGGTTACGAGCAGTACTTC; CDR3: CASSTSGGIGYEQYF
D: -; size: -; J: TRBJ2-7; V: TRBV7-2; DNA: TGTGCCAGCAGCTCCGTTCTATTATCCTACGAGCAGTACTTC; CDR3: CASSSVLLSYEQYF
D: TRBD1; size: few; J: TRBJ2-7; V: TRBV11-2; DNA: TGTGCCAGCAGCTGGGACAGGTCCTTGACCTACGAGCAGTACTTC; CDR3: CASSWDRSLTYEQYF
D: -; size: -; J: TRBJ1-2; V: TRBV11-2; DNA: TGTGCCAGCAGCTCCTCCCACTTCCGAGGCTACACCTTC; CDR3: CASSSSHFRGYTF
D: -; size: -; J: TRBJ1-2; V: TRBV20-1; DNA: TGCAGTGCCCCGCAGGGGAATGGCTACACCTTC; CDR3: CSAPQGNGYTF
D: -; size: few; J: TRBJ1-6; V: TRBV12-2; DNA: TGTGCAAGTCGCTTACGATGGGCAGGGAGCGGTGGTTATAATTCACCCCTCCACTTT; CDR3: CASRLRWAGSGGYNSPLHF
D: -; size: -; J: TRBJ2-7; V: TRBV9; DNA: TGTGCCAGCAGCCTGGGACCTGGTGGCTTCGCGGCGGACGAGCAGTACTTC; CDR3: CASSLGPGGFAADEQYF
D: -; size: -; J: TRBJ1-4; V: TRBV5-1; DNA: TGCGCCAGCAGCCCGGGAAGGCGGGCGGAAAAACTGTTTTTT; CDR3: CASSPGRRAEKLFF
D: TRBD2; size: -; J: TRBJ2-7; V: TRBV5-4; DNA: TGTGCCAGCAGCCCGGCTAGCGGGGTGAGCTCCTACGAGCAGTACTTC; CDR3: CASSPASGVSSYEQYF
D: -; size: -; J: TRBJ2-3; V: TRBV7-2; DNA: TGTGCCAGCAGCTCCCCCGGCGGAAGCACAGATACGCAGTATTTT; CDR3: CASSSPGGSTDTQYF
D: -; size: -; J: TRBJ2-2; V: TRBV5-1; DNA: TGCGCCAGCAGCTTTACAGGCGCCTTGAGCCCCGGGGAGCTGTTTTTT; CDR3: CASSFTGALSPGELFF
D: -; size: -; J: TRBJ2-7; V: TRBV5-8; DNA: TGTGCCAGCAGCTTTCTTCAGAGTAGGCAGGACGAGCAGTACTTC; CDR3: CASSFLQSRQDEQYF
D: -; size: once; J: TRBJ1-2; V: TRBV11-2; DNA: TGTGCCAGCACCATTTCCGGGGGTTCTAACTATGGCTACACCTTC; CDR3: CASTISGGSNYGYTF
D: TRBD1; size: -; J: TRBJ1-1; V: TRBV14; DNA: TGTGCCAGCAGCCTAAAAAGTATAAGACAGGGGGCATCGTGGCGTGGCACTGAAGCTTTCTTT; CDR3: CASSLKSIRQGASWRGTEAFF
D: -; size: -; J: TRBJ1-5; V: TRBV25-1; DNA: TGTGCCAGCAGTGTGGGGGGTGGAGGCAATCAGCCCCAGCATTTT; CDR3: CASSVGGGGNQPQHF
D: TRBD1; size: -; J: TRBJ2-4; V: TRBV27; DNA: TGTGCCAGCAGTTCCGTGACAGGGCTAGCCAAAAACATTCAGTACTTC; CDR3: CASSSVTGLAKNIQYF
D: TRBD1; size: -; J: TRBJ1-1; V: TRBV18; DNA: TGTGCCAGCTCACCACCGAGACAGGGGACAATGAACACTGAAGCTTTCTTT; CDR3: CASSPPRQGTMNTEAFF
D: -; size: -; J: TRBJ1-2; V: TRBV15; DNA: TGTGCCACCAGCAGAGATCAGGGAGGGTATGGCTACACCTTC; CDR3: CATSRDQGGYGYTF